These T cell receptor beta chains were read from a single sample in a study of T cells in Graves' hyperthyroidism and ophthalmopathy. TCRdb called the multiplex PCR reads again in MiXCR, with one record for every CDR3 protein. The data contain about 250,000 distinct CDR3 sequences, over 20% of them singletons. Sequencing input: blood. The receptor source for this set is a man under 40 with Graves' ophthalmopathy. Each CDR3 is given with its conserved first and last residue. Fields, in order: V gene, J gene, D gene, CDR3 protein. A D gene is named only where the DNA matches it firmly.

TRBV29-1	TRBJ1-1	.	CSVQAGRTEAFF
TRBV7-6	TRBJ2-5	.	CASSATGAGETQYF
TRBV20-1	TRBJ2-1	TRBD2	CSASTGTSSYNEQFF
TRBV28	TRBJ1-6	TRBD1	CASSSPLLGQGNSPLHF
TRBV4-1	TRBJ2-4	.	CASSPRQVVTQNIQYF
TRBV20-1	TRBJ2-1	TRBD2	CSAPRTSGNEQFF
TRBV20-1	TRBJ1-1	.	CSVEGTADTEAFF
TRBV29-1	TRBJ1-1	TRBD1	CSVTPRLIQGVYTEAFF
TRBV27	TRBJ2-2	TRBD1	CASSPGQGAPGELFF
TRBV2	TRBJ2-7	.	CASSEVDYEQYF
TRBV7-6	TRBJ1-4	.	CASSLRGIIREKLFF
TRBV20-1	TRBJ2-2	.	CSARGGGNAGELFF
TRBV5-1	TRBJ1-1	.	CASSRGRGSPTEAFF
TRBV2	TRBJ1-4	TRBD1	CASSYDRGNEKLFF